This TCR beta chain was sequenced during a study of shared clonotypes between healthy human individuals. Study findings and constraints: All-four-donor shared clonotypes had higher generation probabilities than non-shared clonotypes did.

As concerns this clone: Its antigen is not identified.

Sequencing was performed with immunoSEQ multiplex PCR; in TCRdb, only in-frame clones are kept and a portion is missing. The sample consists of millions of clones, approximately 94% of them appearing once. Naive CD8 cells comprised CD45RO-negative, CCR7-positively selected cells, excluding terminally differentiated effector memory CD45RA+ cells. The receptor's source is a young man in good health. Sequencing used naive CD8+ T cells sorted from blood.

Written as DNA, the CDR3 is TGCGCCAGCAGCCAACCCGGAGGGGAGCGGGAGGGTGGAAGGGAGACCCAGTACTTC. Translating it yields CASSQPGGEREGGRETQYF. The chain has TRBV4-1 and TRBJ2-5; 10 bases are a match to TRBD2. Germline V gives CDR1 MGHRA, CDR2 YSYEKL. Unmatched junction bases numbered 17, after V lost 2 bases and J lost 5 bases. The CDR3 extends over 19 amino acids.